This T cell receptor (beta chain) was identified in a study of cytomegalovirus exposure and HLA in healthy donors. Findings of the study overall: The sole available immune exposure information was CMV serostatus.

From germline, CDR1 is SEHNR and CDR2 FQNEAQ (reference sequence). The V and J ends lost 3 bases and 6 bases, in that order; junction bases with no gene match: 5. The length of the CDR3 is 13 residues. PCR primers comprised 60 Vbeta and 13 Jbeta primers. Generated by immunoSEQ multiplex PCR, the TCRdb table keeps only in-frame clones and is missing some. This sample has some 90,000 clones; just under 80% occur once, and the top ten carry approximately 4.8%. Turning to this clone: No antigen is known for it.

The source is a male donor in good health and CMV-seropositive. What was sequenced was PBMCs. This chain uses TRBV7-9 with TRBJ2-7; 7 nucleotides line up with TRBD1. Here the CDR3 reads CASSLTGIGEQYF. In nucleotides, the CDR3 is TGTGCCAGCAGCTTGACAGGGATTGGCGAGCAGTACTTC.